This T cell receptor beta chain was identified in a study of blood T cell repertoires in COVID-19. CDR3 length: 15 amino acids. V lost 7 bases and J lost 4; bases outside the gene matches: 10. The V gene's germline CDR1 is LNHDA and CDR2 SQIVND (reference sequence). Repertoires were generated with immunoSEQ multiplex PCR, while TCRdb's copy carries only in-frame clones and drops some. The sample has approximately 410,000 clones, about nine tenths seen once. The sample comprised peripheral blood. The J gene is TRBJ1-1, the V gene TRBV19, with TRBD1 matching over 9 bases. This clonotype was sampled from a woman aged 25 to 39 with active or convalescent COVID-19. CDR3 amino acids: CASIDRDRVITEAFF. As DNA, the CDR3 is TGTGCCAGTATTGACCGGGACAGGGTAATCACTGAAGCTTTCTTT. Based on the CDR3 plus reference TRBV19 and TRBJ1-1, the full variable domain is DGGITQSPKYLFRKEGQNVTLSCEQNLNHDAMYWYRQDPGQGLRLIYYSQIVNDFQKGDIAEGYSVSREKKESFPLTVTSAQKNPTAFYLCASIDRDRVITEAFFGQGTRLTVV.